This T cell receptor beta chain was sequenced in a study of identical twins. Study outcomes and limitations: Sequences that were out-of-frame, alpha and twin-shared displayed an excess of low generation probability. Models underestimated how often monozygotic twins shared out-of-frame TCR alpha.

V lost 1 base and J lost 4; bases outside the gene matches: 6. The length of the CDR3 is 17 residues. Germline V gene lookup returns CDR1 MGHDK and CDR2 SYGVNS. TCRdb re-derived calls from the 5' RACE reads in MiXCR, one entry per CDR3 protein. The profile shows roughly 690,000 distinct CDR3 sequences, around 5.7% of them singletons. With respect to this clonotype: As yet, its antigen is unknown.

Sequences were obtained from naive T cells sorted from blood. The sequence was collected from a man in his late teens or twenties in good health. The chain uses TRBV25-1 and TRBJ2-1; 11 positions match TRBD2. The CDR3 reads CASSESPTSGAYNEQFF. DNA of the CDR3: TGTGCCAGCAGTGAATCCCCGACTAGCGGGGCATACAATGAGCAGTTCTTC.